The TCR beta chain described here comes from a study of T cell responses to AZD1222 COVID-19 vaccine. Looking at the study overall: Some second doses came at about 4 weeks and others at about 12 weeks; these were pooled. General study results and limits: Vaccination with two AZD1222 doses was followed by a rise in Spike-specific TCR breadth and depth. No repertoire was sampled before or during the peak T cell response, only after it. Just a handful of AZD1222 recipients were seropositive at baseline.

Germline V CDR1 and CDR2: WSHSY, SAAADI. Between the trimmed V and J ends, which lost 5 bases and 2 bases, there was a span of 12 bases. The length of the CDR3 is 14 residues. Comments on this clone: The antigen is undetermined.

Libraries were prepared by immunoSEQ multiplex PCR; TCRdb keeps only in-frame clonotypes and omits some of them. The sample has 65,000 to 85,000 clones, approximately 84% seen once. The source of this sequence is an adult in good health. The starting material was peripheral blood, obtained on day 0 of AZD1222 vaccination. This chain connects TRBV10-2 to TRBJ1-1; no reliable D call. CDR3 amino acids: CASSKGADNTEAFF. The CDR3 bases are TGCGCCAGCAGTAAGGGCGCAGATAACACTGAAGCTTTCTTT.